This T cell receptor beta chain was sequenced for a study of blood T cell repertoires in COVID-19. For the study at large: T cells, B-cell-depleted T cells, or PBMCs provided the cDNA or gDNA that served as material.

This clone was counted only a few times. Germline assignment: CDR1 LGHNA and CDR2 YSLEER. V dropped 1 base and J dropped 6; count of bases not matched to a gene: 5. CDR3 length equals 14 residues. As originally analysed: Counts of nucleated cells, estimated from reference gene primer amplification, were obtained. The protocol was immunoSEQ multiplex PCR, while the TCRdb copy is restricted to in-frame clones and leaves out a portion. Clone size and V and J calls were adopted from that table, with D and trimming inferred from the DNA. Of under 200,000 clones in the sample, around two thirds were seen once.

Sequences were obtained from peripheral blood. J is TRBJ2-7 and V is TRBV4-3; TRBD2 aligns across 8 bases. The source of this sequence is a woman of 80 years or more with acute or convalescent COVID-19. The CDR3 here is CASSQGLATSEQYF. The DNA of the CDR3 is TGCGCCAGCAGCCAAGGACTAGCGACTTCCGAGCAGTACTTC.